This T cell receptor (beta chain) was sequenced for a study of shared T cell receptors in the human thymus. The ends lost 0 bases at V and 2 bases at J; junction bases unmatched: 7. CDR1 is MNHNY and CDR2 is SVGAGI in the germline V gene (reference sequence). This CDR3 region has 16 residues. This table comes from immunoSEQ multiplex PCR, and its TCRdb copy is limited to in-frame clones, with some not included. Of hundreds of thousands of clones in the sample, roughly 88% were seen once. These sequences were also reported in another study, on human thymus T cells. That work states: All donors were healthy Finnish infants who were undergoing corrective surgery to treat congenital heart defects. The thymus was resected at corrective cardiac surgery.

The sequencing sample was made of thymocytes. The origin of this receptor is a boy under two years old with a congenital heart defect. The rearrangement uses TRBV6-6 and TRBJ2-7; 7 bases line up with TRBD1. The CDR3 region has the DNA TGTGCCAGCAGTTACTCGAGACAGGGTAAGGCCTACGAGCAGTACTTC. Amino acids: CASSYSRQGKAYEQYF.